These 4 T cell receptor beta chains were sequenced from one sample in a study of Ad26.COV2.S vaccination and SARS-CoV-2 variants (dated by TCRdb to the early 2020s). The treatment or condition label of this sample denotes: over 15 received Ad26.COV2.S at low or high dose, single or two shots; 5 received placebo; per-sample allocation not given. For vaccine and placebo recipients, the sequenced repertoires came from samples collected on day 63 after the first injection. Libraries came from the immunoSEQ multiplex PCR assay. TCRdb took over this immuneACCESS table, retaining in-frame rearrangements with V and J assigned. Such tables are incomplete; in checked studies, under half of the missing clones stem from an unresolved V gene, and the remainder is unexplained. Recorded for this sample are fewer than 900,000 clones; 89% of them occurred a single time. The top ten hold roughly 1.5% of the sample.

The source was peripheral blood, collected in a trial of Ad26.COV2.S vaccine versus placebo. The source of these receptors is a person between 18 and 65 years old who received the Ad26.COV2.S COVID-19 vaccine or a placebo.

In regard to this clone: The same CDR3 arises from other DNA sequences in this sample as well. The V and J genes are TRBV6-5 and TRBJ1-1, with 8 bases identical to TRBD1. J lost 7 bases, V lost 5 bases, and 3 bases had no gene match. The germline V gene has CDR1 MNHEY and CDR2 SVGAGI. The CDR3 loop spans 12 amino acids. CDR3 amino acids: CASSRQGSEAFF. In DNA, the CDR3 is TGTGCCAGCAGTCGACAGGGGAGTGAAGCTTTCTTT.

A single count supports this clone. The V call is TRBV18, the J call TRBJ1-5, with D tentatively TRBD1 (5 bases). Trimming took off 3 bases at V and 0 bases at J, with 9 bases between the two ends. Germline CDR1 KGHSH, CDR2 LQKENI. The CDR3 spans 15 residues. The CDR3 sequence is CASSPRQSSNQPQHF. CDR3 coding DNA: TGTGCCAGCTCACCCCGACAGAGTAGCAATCAGCCCCAGCATTTT.

The genes are TRBV5-8 and TRBJ2-3; perhaps TRBD2 as D (5 bases). V was pared by 1 base and J by 4 bases, with 19 bases between. CDR3 length: 17 residues. CDR1 and CDR2 from the germline V gene are SGHTS and YDEGEE. CDR3 DNA: TGTGCCAGCAGCTTGACCCTGACGGGGAATCGCGCAGATACGCAGTATTTT. Protein: CASSLTLTGNRADTQYF.

This clone was recorded only once. The chain uses TRBV7-8 and TRBJ2-5; a weak D match, TRBD1 (6 bases). This CDR3 contains 17 residues. Germline values: CDR1 SGHVS, CDR2 FQNEAQ. Trimming shortened V by 1 base and J by 7 bases, and 22 bases separated the two germline ends. The CDR3 is CASSLEGTGTKLRTQYF. Here the CDR3 DNA reads TGTGCCAGCAGCTTAGAGGGGACCGGGACAAAGCTAAGGACCCAGTACTTC.